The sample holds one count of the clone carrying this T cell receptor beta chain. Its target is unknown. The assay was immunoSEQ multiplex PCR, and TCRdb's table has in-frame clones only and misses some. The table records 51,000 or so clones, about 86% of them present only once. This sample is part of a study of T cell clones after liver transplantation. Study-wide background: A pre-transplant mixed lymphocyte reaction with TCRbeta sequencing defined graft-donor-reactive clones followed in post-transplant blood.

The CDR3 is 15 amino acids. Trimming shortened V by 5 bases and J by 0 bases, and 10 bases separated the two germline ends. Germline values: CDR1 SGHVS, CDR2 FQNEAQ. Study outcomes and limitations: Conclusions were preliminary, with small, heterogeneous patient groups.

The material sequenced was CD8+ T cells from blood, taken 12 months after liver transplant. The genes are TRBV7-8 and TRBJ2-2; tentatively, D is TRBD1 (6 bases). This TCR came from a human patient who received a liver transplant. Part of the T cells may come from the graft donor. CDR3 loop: CASSLRTANTGELFF. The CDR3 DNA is TGTGCCAGCAGCCTGAGGACAGCGAACACCGGGGAGCTGTTTTTT.